This T cell receptor beta chain emerged from a study of cytotoxic CD8 clonotypes in ibrutinib-treated CLL. Looking at the study overall: By median 68 months, 12 had progressed and approximately 15 stayed remitted; responses had been 2 complete and about 25 partial.

Produced via immunoSEQ multiplex PCR; TCRdb's table is partial and in-frame only. The data contain about 150,000 clones, roughly 83% of them singletons. V was shortened by 8 bases and J by 3 bases, with 17 bases between the two germline ends. The germline gives CDR1 MGHDK, CDR2 SYGVNS. There are 14 residues in the CDR3. The V and J genes are TRBV25-1 and TRBJ2-7, with a tentative D call TRBD1 (6 bases). The sequence derives from a human donor with chronic lymphocytic leukemia. Here the sequenced sample was PBMCs, taken after 12 months of ibrutinib treatment. Here the CDR3 DNA reads TGTGCCAGCGAGGGACACGCCGGTTACTACGAGCAGTACTTC. It yields the protein CASEGHAGYYEQYF.